Presented here are 21 T cell receptor beta chains from one specimen sequenced in a study of CD8 T cells in ankylosing spondylitis. TCRdb re-called the 5' RACE reads through MiXCR, storing one row per CDR3 protein. Counted here are 350,000 to 450,000 distinct CDR3 sequences, 20% to 25% occurring once; the ten biggest clones make up around 13%. The specimen sequenced was blood, either unsorted or a sorted T cell fraction (not recorded which). The receptor set was obtained from a male donor with ankylosing spondylitis or in good health (not recorded which).

Here the CDR3 DNA reads TGTGCCATCAGTGAGCCTGGGGGGGTTACCTTCTCCGAGCAGTACTTC. Amino acids: CAISEPGGVTFSEQYF. The chain combines TRBV10-3 with TRBJ2-7; 7 nucleotides line up with TRBD2. The CDR3 is 16 amino acids. Germline V gives CDR1 ENHRY, CDR2 SYGVKD. J gave up 6 bases and V 2 bases, and 13 bases lay outside the gene matches.

The chain joins TRBV7-9 to TRBJ2-2; either TRBD1 or TRBD2 may supply D (5 bases each). This CDR3 spans 13 amino acids. Trimming left V 4 bases short and J 6 bases short, with 9 bases between. Germline V gene data show CDR1 as SEHNR and CDR2 as FQNEAQ (reference sequence). The CDR3 nucleotides are TGTGCCAGCAGCTCTAGGGGACCCGGGGAGCTGTTTTTT. Translated: CASSSRGPGELFF.

The chain joins TRBV20-1 to TRBJ2-5, with 10 nucleotides matching TRBD1. The CDR3 contains 16 residues. The V gene end was trimmed by 0 bases and the J gene end by 2 bases; junction bases not matched to a gene: 6. The germline V gene encodes CDR1 DFQATT and CDR2 SNEGSKA (reference sequence). The CDR3 protein is CSARDGDRGLQETQYF. In DNA, the CDR3 is TGCAGTGCTAGAGATGGGGACAGGGGATTACAAGAGACCCAGTACTTC.

This clonotype turned up a few times. The chain carries TRBV11-2 and TRBJ1-1; D is unclear. Germline CDR1 and CDR2: SGHAT and FQNNGV. This CDR3 region has 15 residues. Trimming cost V 0 bases and J 3 bases, with 11 bases left between them. The CDR3 coding sequence is TGTGCCAGCAGCTTAGAAAGCGGTGGGTACACTGAAGCTTTCTTT. Protein: CASSLESGGYTEAFF.

This clonotype was seen more than once but under ten times. The chain employs TRBV29-1 and TRBJ2-1, with D possibly TRBD1 on 5 matching bases. CDR1 SQVTM and CDR2 ANQGSEA come from the germline V gene. CDR3 length: 12 amino acids. V was shortened by 1 base and J by 10 bases, with 11 bases between the two germline ends. CDR3 coding DNA: TGCAGCGTTGAAGGAGGAAGGACAGAGCAGTTCTTC. This translates into CSVEGGRTEQFF.

The CDR3 protein is CASRERGSGTQYF. The CDR3 DNA sequence: TGTGCCAGCAGGGAAAGGGGTTCTGGGACCCAGTACTTC. This chain links TRBV12-3 or TRBV12-4 with TRBJ2-5, with D tentatively TRBD1 (5 bases). V gave up 6 bases and J gave up 7 bases, with 15 bases separating them. The CDR3 sequence is 13 residues long.

This clonotype was counted a few times. This chain uses TRBV11-2 with TRBJ2-1, with TRBD2 matching 12 bases. This CDR3 is built from 16 residues. J lost 7 bases, V lost 1 base, and 5 bases had no gene match. The germline V gene encodes CDR1 SGHAT and CDR2 FQNNGV. CDR3 amino acids: CASSLGLGLAGNEQFF. The DNA for the CDR3 is TGTGCCAGCAGCTTAGGACTCGGACTAGCGGGGAATGAGCAGTTCTTC.

This chain uses TRBV6-5 with TRBJ2-1; unclear D gene. Germline-derived CDR1 and CDR2 are MNHEY and SVGAGI. Deletions cut 4 bases from V and 0 bases from J, with 10 bases between. The CDR3 is 15 amino acids. The CDR3 DNA sequence: TGTGCCAGCAGTTTTGACTCGAGCTCCTACAATGAGCAGTTCTTC. Translating gives CASSFDSSSYNEQFF.

The genes are TRBV7-2 and TRBJ2-5, with TRBD2 matching over 9 bases. CDR1 and CDR2 (germline): SGHTA, FQGNSA. The ends lost 4 bases at V and 5 bases at J; junction bases unmatched: 5. The CDR3 consists of 14 residues. Written as DNA, the CDR3 is TGTGCCAGCAGCTACACGGGACTAGCCGAGACCCAGTACTTC. Translating it yields CASSYTGLAETQYF.

The genes are TRBV5-6 and TRBJ2-1, with 10 bases aligning to TRBD1. The trim removed 9 bases at V and 2 bases at J, leaving 2 bases unmatched. Germline CDR1 reads SGHDT; CDR2 reads YYEEEE. The CDR3 contains 13 residues. For the CDR3, the DNA is TGTGCCATGGGACAGGGGACCTACAATGAGCAGTTCTTC. It translates to CAMGQGTYNEQFF.

The V call is TRBV9, the J call TRBJ2-7; 7 bases line up with TRBD1. The CDR3 contains 15 residues. Germline CDR1 SGDLS, CDR2 YYNGEE. V was clipped by 0 bases and J by 0 bases; unmatched bases: 3. DNA for the CDR3: TGTGCCAGCAGCGTAGAGGGGACAGACTCCTACGAGCAGTACTTC. Translation gives CASSVEGTDSYEQYF.

V and J are TRBV7-8 and TRBJ1-1; D may be TRBD1 (6 bases). Germline CDR1 SGHVS, CDR2 FQNEAQ. This CDR3 is built from 12 residues. Trimming stripped 5 bases from V and 7 bases from J, with 11 bases between. The CDR3 nucleotides read TGTGCCAGCAGCCTCGGACAGAATGAAGCTTTCTTT. Translated: CASSLGQNEAFF.

The sample holds a few counts of this clonotype. The J gene is TRBJ2-1, the V gene TRBV10-1, with D hard to call. V shed 3 bases and J shed 6 bases, with 3 bases lying between them. The CDR3 contains 11 residues. The germline V gene has CDR1 WNHNN and CDR2 SYGVQD (reference sequence). DNA of the CDR3: TGCGCCAGCAGTGACCTCAATGAGCAGTTCTTC. Its protein product is CASSDLNEQFF.

This clonotype was seen only a few times. This chain connects TRBV19 to TRBJ1-5, with unresolved D. The V gene's germline CDR1 is LNHDA and CDR2 SQIVND (reference sequence). The CDR3 contains 14 residues. V lost 1 base, J lost 1 base, and 5 bases lay in between. DNA of the CDR3: TGTGCCAGTAGTATAGTTCAGAGCAATCAGCCCCAGCATTTT. Translation: CASSIVQSNQPQHF.

This clonotype was found a few times. The chain uses TRBV2 and TRBJ2-1, with a tentative D call TRBD1 (6 bases). The V end was cut by 3 bases, the J end by 5 bases, with 11 bases between. The CDR3 contains 14 residues. CDR1 and CDR2 from the germline V gene are SNHLY and FYNNEI. Here the CDR3 DNA reads TGTGCCAGCAGTGACACAGGGTACCACAATGAGCAGTTCTTC. Its protein product is CASSDTGYHNEQFF.

This chain connects TRBV12-3 or TRBV12-4 to TRBJ2-1; a weak D match, TRBD2 (7 bases). With 3 bases removed from V and 8 bases from J, the gap between germline ends came to 20 bases. This CDR3 region has 16 residues. CDR3 bases: TGTGCCAGCAGTTTGGGGTGGGGGGGCACCAAGGATGAGCAGTTCTTC. Translated: CASSLGWGGTKDEQFF.

This clonotype was counted between two and nine times. This chain links TRBV27 with TRBJ2-5; D call uncertain. The CDR3 covers 14 residues. CDR1 is MNHEY, CDR2 SMNVEV, per germline (reference sequence). Trimming took 3 bases from V and 5 from J, leaving 13 bases between them. CDR3 sequence (DNA): TGTGCCAGCAGTTTGAATGGGATCGGGGAGACCCAGTACTTC. Translated, it gives CASSLNGIGETQYF.

The V call is TRBV3-1, the J call TRBJ2-3; D not resolved. This CDR3 comprises 14 residues. Trimming stripped 1 base from V and 0 bases from J, with 5 bases between. CDR1 is LGHDT and CDR2 is YNNKEL in the germline V gene (reference sequence). In DNA form, the CDR3 reads TGTGCCAGCAGCCAAGGACTTAGCACAGATACGCAGTATTTT. Translated: CASSQGLSTDTQYF.

CDR3 in amino acids: CAWSDGYNSPLHF. The CDR3 bases are TGTGCCTGGAGTGACGGCTATAATTCACCCCTCCACTTT. V is TRBV30 and J is TRBJ1-6; D call uncertain. The length of the CDR3 is 13 residues. V lost 1 base, J lost 3 bases, and 4 bases lay in between. Germline loops: CDR1 GTSNPN, CDR2 SVGIG (reference sequence).

The DNA of the CDR3 is TGTGCCAGCAGGACAGGGGACGAGCAGTACTTC. The encoded protein is CASRTGDEQYF. This chain joins TRBV28 and TRBJ2-7; TRBD1 matches 8 bases. The CDR3 contains 11 residues. The V gene end was trimmed by 6 bases and the J gene end by 5 bases; junction bases not matched to a gene: 0. Germline V lookup: CDR1 MDHEN, CDR2 SYDVKM.

The chain joins TRBV7-9 to TRBJ2-5; maybe TRBD2 (5 bases). The germline V gene has CDR1 SEHNR and CDR2 FQNEAQ (reference sequence). The CDR3 is 14 amino acids. V shed 2 bases and J shed 5 bases, with 12 bases lying between them. The CDR3 sequence: CASSLSPTRETQYF. The CDR3 DNA reads as TGTGCCAGCAGCTTAAGCCCCACTAGGGAGACCCAGTACTTC.